Below, 24 T cell receptor beta chains from the same sample are listed, as sequenced in a study of blood T cell repertoires in COVID-19. Measured with immunoSEQ multiplex PCR; TCRdb has only the in-frame clones, and not every one. Here the sample spans tens of thousands of clones, around 90% being singletons. The sequencing input was peripheral blood. The receptor source for this set is a human donor in a cohort sampled during active COVID-19.

CDR3 protein: CASSQGRSGPRTDTQYF. CDR3 DNA: TGTGCCAGCAGCCAAGGACGCAGCGGTCCTCGCACAGATACGCAGTATTTT. The rearrangement joins TRBV3-1 (or the pseudogene TRBV3-2) to TRBJ2-3; D may be TRBD2 (5 bases). The CDR3 covers 17 residues. Per germline, CDR1 LGHDT and CDR2 YNNKEL (reference sequence). Trimming removed 1 base from V and 1 base from J, with 15 bases in between.

The chain employs TRBV28 and TRBJ2-2; 8 nucleotides align to TRBD1. The ends lost 7 bases at V and 6 bases at J; junction bases unmatched: 10. The CDR3 has 15 residues. Germline CDR1 is MDHEN and CDR2 is SYDVKM. CDR3 loop: CASKGDRPRAGELFF. Written as DNA, the CDR3 is TGTGCCAGCAAGGGGGACAGGCCGAGGGCCGGGGAGCTGTTTTTT.

This chain links TRBV9 with TRBJ2-5, with D possibly matching TRBD2 (6 bases). V gave up 0 bases and J gave up 1 base, with 10 bases separating them. The CDR3 loop spans 15 amino acids. Germline V lookup: CDR1 SGDLS, CDR2 YYNGEE. The CDR3 DNA reads TGTGCCAGCAGCGTAGGGGGAGGTCCCCAAGAGACCCAGTACTTC. The encoded protein is CASSVGGGPQETQYF.

This clone occurred once. The gene calls are TRBV5-1 and TRBJ2-3; the D gene is possibly TRBD2 (7 bases). CDR3 size: 15 residues. Germline CDR1 reads SGHRS; CDR2 reads YFSETQ. Trimming removed 6 bases from V and 2 bases from J, with 16 bases in between. Written as DNA, the CDR3 is TGCGCCAGCACCCTGGGGGGGCACCACACAGATACGCAGTATTTT. It is translated as CASTLGGHHTDTQYF.

The V and J genes are TRBV10-3 and TRBJ1-2, with D maybe TRBD1 (5 bases). The CDR3 is 13 residues long. CDR1 and CDR2 from the germline V gene are ENHRY and SYGVKD. Trimming took off 4 bases at V and 2 bases at J, with 8 bases between the two ends. The CDR3 region has the DNA TGTGCCATCAGTGTATCAGGGAACTATGGCTACACCTTC. Translated: CAISVSGNYGYTF.

The CDR3 loop reads CAWRPFRDSEAFF. The DNA of the CDR3 is TGTGCCTGGAGGCCATTCCGGGACAGTGAAGCTTTCTTT. The rearrangement joins TRBV30 to TRBJ1-1; TRBD1 matches 7 bases. With V trimmed by 3 bases and J by 7 bases, 8 bases remained unmatched. The CDR3 length is 13 residues. The germline V gene encodes CDR1 GTSNPN and CDR2 SVGIG (reference sequence).

This clone was recorded only once. The chain uses TRBV5-1 and TRBJ2-2; a possible D gene is TRBD2 (5 bases). V shed 2 bases and J shed 2 bases, with 19 bases lying between them. The CDR3 covers 18 residues. CDR1 and CDR2 (germline): SGHRS, YFSETQ. CDR3: CASSFVGGGGLNTGELFF. CDR3 coding DNA: TGCGCCAGCAGCTTTGTTGGAGGAGGAGGTCTTAACACCGGGGAGCTGTTTTTT.

V is TRBV6-5 and J is TRBJ1-3, with 8 bases aligning to TRBD1. Germline assignment: CDR1 MNHEY and CDR2 SVGAGI. This CDR3 contains 15 residues. The V segment lost 10 bases and the J segment 0 bases; nucleotides outside the gene matches: 8. CDR3 region: CATLDRGISGNTIYF. CDR3 DNA: TGTGCCACCTTAGACAGGGGCATCTCTGGAAACACCATATATTTT.

This clone appeared a few times. V gene TRBV5-1 combines with J gene TRBJ1-6; a weak D match, TRBD1 (5 bases). The CDR3 has 13 amino acids. Trimming removed 4 bases from V and 9 bases from J, with 11 bases in between. Germline V gene data show CDR1 as SGHRS and CDR2 as YFSETQ. The CDR3 loop reads CASSPWDSSPLHF. DNA of the CDR3: TGCGCCAGCAGCCCGTGGGACTCTTCACCCCTCCACTTT.

The chain links TRBV24-1 to TRBJ2-3, with 10 nucleotides matching TRBD1. Germline V gene data show CDR1 as KGHDR and CDR2 as SFDVKD. V shed 1 base and J 1 base; nucleotides not matched to a gene: 1. This CDR3 is built from 16 residues. The CDR3 loop is CATSDFGTGGTDTQYF. The CDR3 DNA is TGTGCCACCAGTGATTTCGGGACAGGGGGCACAGATACGCAGTATTTT.

In its sample, this clone was seen once. The gene calls are TRBV28 and TRBJ1-3; D remains unclear. This CDR3 comprises 15 residues. From germline, CDR1 is MDHEN and CDR2 SYDVKM. V dropped 6 bases and J dropped 0 bases, with 12 bases sitting between them. The CDR3, as DNA: TGTGCCAGCAGCTCGCACTCTAGCTCTGGAAACACCATATATTTT. It yields the protein CASSSHSSSGNTIYF.

The rearrangement joins TRBV27 to TRBJ2-7, with TRBD1 matching 7 bases. V gave up 1 base and J gave up 1 base; unmatched junction bases: 10. Germline-derived CDR1 and CDR2 are MNHEY and SMNVEV (reference sequence). The CDR3 sequence is 17 residues long. DNA for the CDR3: TGTGCCAGCAGTTTATATCCTCCGGGACAGATATCCTACGAGCAGTACTTC. This translates into CASSLYPPGQISYEQYF.

This clone was recorded once. This chain joins TRBV9 and TRBJ2-2, with D unresolved. CDR1 and CDR2 (germline): SGDLS, YYNGEE. V shed 0 bases and J shed 6 bases, with 6 bases lying between them. The CDR3 covers 13 residues. The CDR3 DNA follows: TGTGCCAGCAGCGTAGCGAGTCCCGGGGAGCTGTTTTTT. Protein sequence: CASSVASPGELFF.

This chain links TRBV5-1 with TRBJ2-3; 10 bases are shared with TRBD2. The germline gives CDR1 SGHRS, CDR2 YFSETQ. The CDR3 has 15 residues. After removal of 4 bases from V and 4 bases from J, the junction contained 6 bases not matched to a gene. The CDR3 spells CASSPRLAGPDTQYF. DNA of the CDR3: TGCGCCAGCAGCCCACGACTAGCGGGTCCAGATACGCAGTATTTT.

V and J are TRBV6-6 and TRBJ2-3; possibly TRBD1 for D (6 bases). The CDR3 length is 14 residues. V was cut by 6 bases and J by 8 bases, with 18 bases left in between. The germline V gene has CDR1 MNHNY and CDR2 SVGAGI (reference sequence). This CDR3 is CASSRSGTWGTQYF. CDR3 DNA sequence: TGTGCCAGCAGCAGGTCCGGGACATGGGGTACGCAGTATTTT.

The genes are TRBV29-1 and TRBJ2-7; 9 bases match TRBD1. The CDR3 runs to 11 residues. Trimming removed 3 bases from V and 12 bases from J; junction bases left unmatched: 6. Germline V gene sequence: CDR1 SQVTM, CDR2 ANQGSEA. The CDR3 loop is CSVEDRGSLYF. DNA for the CDR3: TGCAGCGTTGAGGACAGGGGAAGTTTGTACTTC.

The chain is built from TRBV5-6 and TRBJ2-1; 8 bases agree with TRBD1. The CDR3 has 15 amino acids. With V trimmed by 4 bases and J by 3 bases, 6 bases remained unmatched. Germline values: CDR1 SGHDT, CDR2 YYEEEE. The chain's CDR3 is CASSRPGQDYNEQFF. DNA for the CDR3: TGTGCCAGCAGCCGACCGGGACAGGACTACAATGAGCAGTTCTTC.

Turning to this clone: One end of the junction does not line up with germline, which may come from a read error. The chain uses TRBV5-8 and TRBJ1-1; TRBD1 might be the D (6 bases). Germline CDR1 reads SGHTS; CDR2 reads YDEGEE. The CDR3 totals 13 residues. Here the CDR3 DNA reads TGTGCCAGCAACTTGGGGGCGAACACTGAAGCTTTCTTT. This translates into CASNLGANTEAFF.

The chain employs TRBV21-1 and TRBJ1-5; whether TRBD1, the table's D call, matches the DNA was not checked. TRBV21-1 is noted as a pseudogene. This CDR3 contains 15 residues. The CDR3 nucleotides read TGTGCCAGCAGCAGGGTATCACAGCCTTATCAGCCCCAGCATTTT. This sequence encodes CASSRVSQPYQPQHF.

The V gene is TRBV11-2, the J gene TRBJ2-3; TRBD1 matches 7 bases. The V gene's germline CDR1 is SGHAT and CDR2 FQNNGV. Trimming at V came to 7 bases and at J to 4 bases, leaving 8 bases not matched to a gene. CDR3 length equals 14 residues. CDR3 sequence (DNA): TGTGCCAGCACCCGGACAGGTTGGGCAGATACGCAGTATTTT. Translated: CASTRTGWADTQYF. Full variable domain (missing parts from reference TRBV11-2 and TRBJ2-3): EAGVAQSPRYKIIEKRQSVAFWCNPISGHATLYWYQQILGQGPKLLIQFQNNGVVDDSQLPKDRFSAERLKGVDSTLKIQPAKLEDSAVYLCASTRTGWADTQYFGPGTRLTVL.

The rearrangement links TRBV30 to TRBJ2-7, with TRBD1 as a possible D gene (6 bases). V was trimmed by 0 bases and J by 6 bases, leaving 18 bases between them. Germline loops: CDR1 GTSNPN, CDR2 SVGIG (reference sequence). This CDR3 spans 15 amino acids. The CDR3 spells CAWSVKQGQAGEQYF. The DNA for the CDR3 is TGTGCCTGGAGTGTTAAGCAGGGGCAGGCCGGCGAGCAGTACTTC.

The chain uses TRBV7-6 and TRBJ1-2, with 7 bases matching TRBD1. The length of the CDR3 is 16 residues. CDR1 is SGHVS, CDR2 FNYEAQ, per germline. The trim removed 4 bases at V and 6 bases at J, leaving 14 bases unmatched. CDR3 nucleotides: TGTGCCAGCAGCTCGTTTAACAGGGGTTCCGGGGATGGCTACACCTTC. Its protein is CASSSFNRGSGDGYTF.

The rearrangement uses TRBV6-5 and TRBJ1-1, with D possibly matching TRBD1 (5 bases). The V and J ends lost 5 bases and 5 bases respectively, with 12 bases between them. Germline V lookup: CDR1 MNHEY, CDR2 SVGAGI. CDR3 size: 13 residues. CDR3 in amino acids: CASSQWGETEAFF. CDR3 sequence (DNA): TGTGCCAGCAGTCAGTGGGGGGAGACTGAAGCTTTCTTT.

The chain couples TRBV5-1 to TRBJ1-2; the match to TRBD1 covers 11 bases. The CDR3 consists of 17 residues. The V and J ends lost 0 bases and 5 bases, in that order; junction bases with no gene match: 9. Germline values: CDR1 SGHRS, CDR2 YFSETQ. The CDR3 region is CASSLALGTGGKYGYTF. The CDR3 coding sequence is TGCGCCAGCAGCTTGGCCTTAGGGACAGGGGGAAAGTATGGCTACACCTTC. The complete variable domain, with remaining parts taken from reference TRBV5-1 and TRBJ1-2, reads KAGVTQTPRYLIKTRGQQVTLSCSPISGHRSVSWYQQTPGQGLQFLFEYFSETQRNKGNFPGRFSGRQFSNSRSEMNVSTLELGDSALYLCASSLALGTGGKYGYTFGSGTRLTVV.